The clone carrying this T cell receptor beta chain was counted between two and nine times. Its antigen is currently unknown. The ends were cut back, 6 bases at V and 2 bases at J, with 11 bases in the middle. This CDR3 is 13 amino acids long. Germline V CDR1 and CDR2: SGHTA, FQGTGA. The sample comes from a study of cytomegalovirus exposure and HLA in healthy donors. The study ran its PCR with 60 Vbeta and 13 Jbeta primers. Per the authors' pipeline: Later reanalysis found about 80 million unique TCR beta chains, roughly 10 million of them shared. Libraries were prepared by immunoSEQ multiplex PCR; TCRdb keeps only in-frame clonotypes and omits some of them. The DNA was the basis for D and trimming; V, J and clone size are from that table. The data show approximately 190,000 clones, around 75% seen once. Study results and caveats: When a later analysis compared HLA-associated TCR beta chains with equally common others, the HLA-associated chains turned out to be more clonally expanded and to have lower generation probabilities. Reported findings show TCR beta sequences accurately forecast HLA-A and HLA-B alleles in most subjects. Cytomegalovirus-associated TCR beta chains were listed, numbering roughly 150.

Sequenced: PBMCs. This chain links TRBV7-3 with TRBJ2-7; TRBD1 is a possible D gene (5 bases). This TCR came from a young woman in good health and CMV-seronegative. DNA for the CDR3: TGTGCCAGCAGTCTGGGGCAACCCTACGAGCAGTACTTC. Translated: CASSLGQPYEQYF.